This T cell receptor (beta chain) stems from a study of OX40 agonist ivuxolimab in advanced cancers. On the study more broadly: Dose-escalation patients' cancers were hepatocellular carcinoma, melanoma, renal cell or head and neck cancer. Treatment received earlier with anti-PD-1, anti-PD-L1 or anti-CTLA-4 agents was allowed, and over 30% had some.

Sequenced by immunoSEQ multiplex PCR; TCRdb stores in-frame clones only, minus some. The sample records roughly 60,000 clones, approximately 89% being singletons. The study's findings and limits: At doses 0.1 to 3.0 mg/kg, CD4+ and CD8+ clones expanded.

V shed 8 bases and J shed 1 base, with 12 bases lying between them. Germline V lookup: CDR1 LNHDA, CDR2 SQIVND (reference sequence). The CDR3 is made up of 14 amino acids. This clone was seen only once. Its antigen is still unknown. The source is an adult with an advanced solid tumor such as melanoma, head and neck, liver or kidney cancer. Sequenced here: CD4+ or CD8+ T cells sorted from blood, sampled in a trial of the OX40 agonist ivuxolimab. The V and J genes are TRBV19 and TRBJ1-5, with a possible D match to TRBD1 (5 bases). DNA for the CDR3: TGTGCCAGTGGGGACCGCAGGAGCAATCAGCCCCAGCATTTT. Amino acid sequence: CASGDRRSNQPQHF.